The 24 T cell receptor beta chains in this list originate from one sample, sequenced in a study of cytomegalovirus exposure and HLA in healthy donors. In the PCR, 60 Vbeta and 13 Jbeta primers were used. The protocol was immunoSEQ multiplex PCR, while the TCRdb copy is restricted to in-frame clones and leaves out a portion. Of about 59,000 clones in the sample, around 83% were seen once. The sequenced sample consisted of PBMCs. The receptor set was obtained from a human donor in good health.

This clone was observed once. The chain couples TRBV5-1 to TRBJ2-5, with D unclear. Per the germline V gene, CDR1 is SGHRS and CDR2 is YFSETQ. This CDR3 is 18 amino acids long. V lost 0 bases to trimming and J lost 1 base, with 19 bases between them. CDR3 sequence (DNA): TGCGCCAGCAGCTTGGCCCCCAGTCAGAGCGCGCCCCAAGAGACCCAGTACTTC. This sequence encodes CASSLAPSQSAPQETQYF.

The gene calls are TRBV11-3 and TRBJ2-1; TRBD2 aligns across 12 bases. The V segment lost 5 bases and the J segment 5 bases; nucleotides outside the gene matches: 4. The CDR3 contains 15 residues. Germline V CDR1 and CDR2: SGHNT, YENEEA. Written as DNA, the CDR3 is TGTGCCAGCAGCCTCAGACTAGCGGGGGACAATGAGCAGTTCTTC. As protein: CASSLRLAGDNEQFF.

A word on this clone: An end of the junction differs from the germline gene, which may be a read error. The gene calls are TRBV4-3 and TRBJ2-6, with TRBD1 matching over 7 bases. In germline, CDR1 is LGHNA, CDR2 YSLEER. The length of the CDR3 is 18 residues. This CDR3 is CASSQDNIRGSGASVLTF. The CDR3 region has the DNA TGCGCCAGCAGCCAAGACAATATCAGGGGGTCTGGGGCCAGCGTCCTGACTTTC.

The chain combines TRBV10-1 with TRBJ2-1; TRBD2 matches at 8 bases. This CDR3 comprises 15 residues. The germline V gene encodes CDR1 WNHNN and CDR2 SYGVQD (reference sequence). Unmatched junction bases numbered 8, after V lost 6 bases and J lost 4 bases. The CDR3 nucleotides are TGCGCCAGCAGCCCCGGGAGGGACCAATACAATGAGCAGTTCTTC. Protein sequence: CASSPGRDQYNEQFF.

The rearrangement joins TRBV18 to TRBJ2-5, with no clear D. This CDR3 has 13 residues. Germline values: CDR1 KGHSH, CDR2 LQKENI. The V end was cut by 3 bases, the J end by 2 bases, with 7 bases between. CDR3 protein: CASSPTLQETQYF. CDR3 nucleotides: TGTGCCAGCTCACCTACCCTACAAGAGACCCAGTACTTC.

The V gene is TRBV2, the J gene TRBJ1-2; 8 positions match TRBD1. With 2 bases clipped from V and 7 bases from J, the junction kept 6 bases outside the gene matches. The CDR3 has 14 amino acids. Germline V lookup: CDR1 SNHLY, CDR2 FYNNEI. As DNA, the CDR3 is TGTGCCAGCAGTGAACAGGGGGCAGGCGTTGGCTACACCTTC. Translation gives CASSEQGAGVGYTF.

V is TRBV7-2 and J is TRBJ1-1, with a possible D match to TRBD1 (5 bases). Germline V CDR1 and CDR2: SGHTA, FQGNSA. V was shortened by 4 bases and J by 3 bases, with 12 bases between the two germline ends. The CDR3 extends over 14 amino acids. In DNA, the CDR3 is TGTGCCAGCAGCTGGCGGGGGGAGGACACTGAAGCTTTCTTT. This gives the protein CASSWRGEDTEAFF.

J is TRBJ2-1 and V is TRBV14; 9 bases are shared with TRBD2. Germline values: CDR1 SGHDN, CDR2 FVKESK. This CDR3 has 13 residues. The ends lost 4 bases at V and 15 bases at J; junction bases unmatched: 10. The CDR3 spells CASSRDSGGSSFF. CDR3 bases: TGTGCCAGCAGCCGAGATAGCGGGGGCTCATCGTTCTTC.

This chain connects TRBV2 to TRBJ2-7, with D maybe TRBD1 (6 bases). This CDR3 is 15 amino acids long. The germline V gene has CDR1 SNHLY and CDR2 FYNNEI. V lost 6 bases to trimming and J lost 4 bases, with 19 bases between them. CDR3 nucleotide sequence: TGTGCCAGCAGCCAGGACAGTCTCTGGGATTACGAGCAGTACTTC. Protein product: CASSQDSLWDYEQYF.

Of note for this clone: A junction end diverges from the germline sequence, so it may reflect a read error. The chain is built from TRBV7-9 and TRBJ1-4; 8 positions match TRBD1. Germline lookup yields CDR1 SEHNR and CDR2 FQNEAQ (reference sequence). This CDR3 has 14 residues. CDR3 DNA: TGTTCCAGCAGCTTGACGACAGGGGCTGAAAAACTGTTTTTT. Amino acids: CSSSLTTGAEKLFF.

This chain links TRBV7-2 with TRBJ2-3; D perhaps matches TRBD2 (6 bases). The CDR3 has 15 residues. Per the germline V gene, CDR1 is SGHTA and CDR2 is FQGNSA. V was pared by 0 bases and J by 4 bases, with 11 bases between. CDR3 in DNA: TGTGCCAGCAGCTTAGCTCCACTAGCCGCAGATACGCAGTATTTT. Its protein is CASSLAPLAADTQYF.

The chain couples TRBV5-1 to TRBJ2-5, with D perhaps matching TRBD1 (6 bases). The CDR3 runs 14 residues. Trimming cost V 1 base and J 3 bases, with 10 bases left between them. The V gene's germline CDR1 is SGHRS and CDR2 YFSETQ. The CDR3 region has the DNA TGCGCCAGCAGCTTGACAGGGCGGGAAGAGACCCAGTACTTC. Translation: CASSLTGREETQYF.

CDR3 bases: TGTGCCAGCAGCCGGGGACTAGCGGGCACCGGGGAGCTGTTTTTT. Protein: CASSRGLAGTGELFF. This chain connects TRBV7-2 to TRBJ2-2; 12 positions match TRBD2. The CDR3 runs to 15 residues. Germline V lookup: CDR1 SGHTA, CDR2 FQGNSA. Germline trimming cut 5 bases from V and 4 bases from J; bases unmatched to any gene: 2.

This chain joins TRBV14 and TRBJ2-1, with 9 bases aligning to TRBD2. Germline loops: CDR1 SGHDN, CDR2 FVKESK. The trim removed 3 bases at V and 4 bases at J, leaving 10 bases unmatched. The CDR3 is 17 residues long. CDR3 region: CASSHFPSSGNYNEQFF. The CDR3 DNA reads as TGTGCCAGCAGCCATTTCCCTTCTAGCGGGAATTACAATGAGCAGTTCTTC.

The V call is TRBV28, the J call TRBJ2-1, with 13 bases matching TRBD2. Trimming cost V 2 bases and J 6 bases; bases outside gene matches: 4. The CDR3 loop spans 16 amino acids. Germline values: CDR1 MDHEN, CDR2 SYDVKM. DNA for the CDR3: TGTGCCAGCAGTTTAGGACTAGCGGGAGTCTTCAATGAGCAGTTCTTC. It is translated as CASSLGLAGVFNEQFF.

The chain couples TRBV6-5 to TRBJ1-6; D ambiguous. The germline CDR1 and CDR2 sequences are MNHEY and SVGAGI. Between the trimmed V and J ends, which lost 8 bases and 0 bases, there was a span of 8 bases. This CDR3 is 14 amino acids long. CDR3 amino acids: CASGRSSYNSPLHF. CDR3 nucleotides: TGTGCCAGCGGTAGGAGCTCCTATAATTCACCCCTCCACTTT.

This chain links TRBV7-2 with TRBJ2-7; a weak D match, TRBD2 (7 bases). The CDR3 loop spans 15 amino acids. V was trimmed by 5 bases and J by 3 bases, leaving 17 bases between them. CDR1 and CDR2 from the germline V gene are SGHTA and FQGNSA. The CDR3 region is CASSSGTSILYEQYF. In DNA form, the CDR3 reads TGTGCCAGCAGCAGCGGGACAAGTATTCTCTACGAGCAGTACTTC.

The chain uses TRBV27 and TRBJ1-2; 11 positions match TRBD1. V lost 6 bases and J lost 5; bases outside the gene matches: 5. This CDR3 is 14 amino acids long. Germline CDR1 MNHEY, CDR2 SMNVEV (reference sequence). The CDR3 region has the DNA TGTGCCAGCAGGGGGACAGGGGGTGTGTATGGCTACACCTTC. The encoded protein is CASRGTGGVYGYTF.

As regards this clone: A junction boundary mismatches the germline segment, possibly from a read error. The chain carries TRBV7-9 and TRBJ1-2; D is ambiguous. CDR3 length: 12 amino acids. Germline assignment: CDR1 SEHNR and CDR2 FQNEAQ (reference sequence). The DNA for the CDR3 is TGTTCCAGCAGCTTGGCAGTCGATGGCTACACCTTC. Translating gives CSSSLAVDGYTF.

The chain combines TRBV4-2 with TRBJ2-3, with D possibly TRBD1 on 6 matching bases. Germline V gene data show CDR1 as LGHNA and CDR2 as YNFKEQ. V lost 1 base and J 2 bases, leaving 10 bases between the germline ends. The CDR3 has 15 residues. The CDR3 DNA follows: TGTGCCAGCAGCCAAGGTGGACAGCACACAGATACGCAGTATTTT. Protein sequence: CASSQGGQHTDTQYF.

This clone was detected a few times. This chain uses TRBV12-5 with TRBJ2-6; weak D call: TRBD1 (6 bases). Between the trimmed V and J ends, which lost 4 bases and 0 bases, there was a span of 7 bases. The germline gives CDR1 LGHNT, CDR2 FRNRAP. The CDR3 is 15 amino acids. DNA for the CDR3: TGTGCTAGTGGTTCACAGGGCTCTGGGGCCAACGTCCTGACTTTC. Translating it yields CASGSQGSGANVLTF.

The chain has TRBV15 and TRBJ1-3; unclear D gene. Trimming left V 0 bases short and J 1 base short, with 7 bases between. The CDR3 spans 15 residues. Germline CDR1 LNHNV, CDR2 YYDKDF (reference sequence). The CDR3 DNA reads TGTGCCACCAGCAGAGATCGAGGGTCTGGAAACACCATATATTTT. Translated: CATSRDRGSGNTIYF. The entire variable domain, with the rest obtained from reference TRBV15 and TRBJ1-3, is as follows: DAMVIQNPRYQVTQFGKPVTLSCSQTLNHNVMYWYQQKSSQAPKLLFHYYDKDFNNEADTPDNFQSRRPNTSFCFLDIRSPGLGDTAMYLCATSRDRGSGNTIYFGEGSWLTVV.

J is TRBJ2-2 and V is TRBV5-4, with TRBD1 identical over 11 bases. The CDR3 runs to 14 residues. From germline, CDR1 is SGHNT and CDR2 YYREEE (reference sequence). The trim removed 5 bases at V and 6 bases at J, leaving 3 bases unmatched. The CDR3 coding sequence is TGTGCCAGCAGTTGGGGACAGGGGGCCGGGGAGCTGTTTTTT. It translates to CASSWGQGAGELFF. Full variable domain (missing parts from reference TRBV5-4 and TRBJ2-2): ETGVTQSPTHLIKTRGQQVTLRCSSQSGHNTVSWYQQALGQGPQFIFQYYREEENGRGNFPPRFSGLQFPNYSSELNVNALELDDSALYLCASSWGQGAGELFFGEGSRLTVL.

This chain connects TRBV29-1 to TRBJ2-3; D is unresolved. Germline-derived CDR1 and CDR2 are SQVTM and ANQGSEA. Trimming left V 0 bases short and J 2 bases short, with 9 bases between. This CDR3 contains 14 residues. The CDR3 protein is CSVEDEWATDTQYF. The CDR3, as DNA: TGCAGCGTTGAAGATGAGTGGGCCACAGATACGCAGTATTTT.